This T cell receptor beta chain came from a study of shared clonotypes between healthy human individuals. Terminally differentiated effector memory CD45RA+ cells were left out of the naive CD8 fraction, which was CD45RO-negative and positively selected for CCR7. Per germline, CDR1 MNHEY and CDR2 SVGAGI. The V gene end was trimmed by 0 bases and the J gene end by 3 bases; junction bases not matched to a gene: 4. The CDR3 sequence is 16 residues long. Generated by immunoSEQ multiplex PCR, the TCRdb table keeps only in-frame clones and is missing some. The repertoire holds around 2,100,000 clones, 85% to 95% seen once, with 1% to 1.5% in the top ten.

This receptor was taken from a man in his late teens or twenties in good health. The chain has TRBV6-5 and TRBJ2-7, with 11 bases matching TRBD2. Input material: naive CD8+ T cells sorted from blood. CDR3 bases: TGTGCCAGCAGTTACTCGAGACTAGCGGGGAACTACGAGCAGTACTTC. Protein sequence: CASSYSRLAGNYEQYF.